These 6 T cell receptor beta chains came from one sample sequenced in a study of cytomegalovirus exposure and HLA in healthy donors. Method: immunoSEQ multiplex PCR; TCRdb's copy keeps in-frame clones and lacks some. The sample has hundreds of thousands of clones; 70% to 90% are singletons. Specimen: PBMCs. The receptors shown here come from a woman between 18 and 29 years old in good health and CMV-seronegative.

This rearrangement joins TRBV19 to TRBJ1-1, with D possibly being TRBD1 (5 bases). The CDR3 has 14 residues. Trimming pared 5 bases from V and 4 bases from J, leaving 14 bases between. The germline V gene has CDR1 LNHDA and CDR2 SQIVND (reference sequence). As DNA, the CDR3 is TGTGCCAGTAGTCCCCGGGACTACCGCACTGAAGCTTTCTTT. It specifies CASSPRDYRTEAFF.

DNA of the CDR3: TGTGCCAGCAGTCCCCGGCTAGCGGGAAAGTACGAGCAGTACTTC. Amino acids: CASSPRLAGKYEQYF. The chain recombines TRBV28 with TRBJ2-7, with TRBD2 matching 9 bases. Germline V gene data show CDR1 as MDHEN and CDR2 as SYDVKM. This CDR3 is 15 amino acids long. V was clipped by 5 bases and J by 4 bases; unmatched bases: 9.

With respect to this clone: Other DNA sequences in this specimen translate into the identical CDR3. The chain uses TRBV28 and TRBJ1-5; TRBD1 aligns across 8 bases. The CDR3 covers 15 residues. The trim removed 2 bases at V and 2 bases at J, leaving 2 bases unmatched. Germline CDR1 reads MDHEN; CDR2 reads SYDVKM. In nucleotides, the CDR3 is TGTGCCAGCAGTTTACAGGGGGCGCGCAATCAGCCCCAGCATTTT. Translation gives CASSLQGARNQPQHF.

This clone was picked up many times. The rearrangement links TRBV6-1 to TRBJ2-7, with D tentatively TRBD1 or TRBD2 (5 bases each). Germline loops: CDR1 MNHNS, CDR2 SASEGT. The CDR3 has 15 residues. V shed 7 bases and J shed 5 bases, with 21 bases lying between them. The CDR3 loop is CASTPGGPQSDEQYF. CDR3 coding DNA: TGTGCCAGCACCCCTGGGGGACCCCAAAGCGACGAGCAGTACTTC.

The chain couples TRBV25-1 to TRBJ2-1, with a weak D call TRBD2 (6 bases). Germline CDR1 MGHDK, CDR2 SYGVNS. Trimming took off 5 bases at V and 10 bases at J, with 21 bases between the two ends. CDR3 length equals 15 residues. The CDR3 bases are TGTGCCAGCAGTCCCCGGGACTCCCACCTGGGGGAGCAGTTCTTC. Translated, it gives CASSPRDSHLGEQFF.

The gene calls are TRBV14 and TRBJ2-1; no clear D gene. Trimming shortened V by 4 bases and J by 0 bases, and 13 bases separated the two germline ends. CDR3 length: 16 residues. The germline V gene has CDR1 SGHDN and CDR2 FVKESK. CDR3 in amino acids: CASSLYIRSSYNEQFF. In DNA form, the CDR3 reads TGTGCCAGCAGCCTATACATCAGGAGCTCCTACAATGAGCAGTTCTTC. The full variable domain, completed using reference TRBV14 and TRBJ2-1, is EAGVTQFPSHSVIEKGQTVTLRCDPISGHDNLYWYRRVMGKEIKFLLHFVKESKQDESGMPNNRFLAERTGGTYSTLKVQPAELEDSGVYFCASSLYIRSSYNEQFFGPGTRLTVL.